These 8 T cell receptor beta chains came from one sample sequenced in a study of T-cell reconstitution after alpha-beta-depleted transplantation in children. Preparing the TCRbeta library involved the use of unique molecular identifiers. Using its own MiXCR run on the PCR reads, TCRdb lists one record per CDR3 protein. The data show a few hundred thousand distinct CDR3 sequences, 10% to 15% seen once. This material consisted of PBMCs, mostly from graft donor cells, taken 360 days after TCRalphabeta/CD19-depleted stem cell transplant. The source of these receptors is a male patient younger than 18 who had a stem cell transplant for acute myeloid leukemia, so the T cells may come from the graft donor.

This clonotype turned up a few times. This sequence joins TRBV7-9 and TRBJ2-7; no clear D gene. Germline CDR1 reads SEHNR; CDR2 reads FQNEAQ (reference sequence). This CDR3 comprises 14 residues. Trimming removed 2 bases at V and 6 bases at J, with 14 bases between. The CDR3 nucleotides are TGTGCCAGCAGCTTATATGGTCCCAACAGCGAGCAGTACTTC. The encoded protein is CASSLYGPNSEQYF. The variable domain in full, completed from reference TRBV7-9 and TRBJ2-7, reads DTGVSQNPRHKITKRGQNVTFRCDPISEHNRLYWYRQTLGQGPEFLTYFQNEAQLEKSRLLSDRFSAERPKGSFSTLEIQRTEQGDSAMYLCASSLYGPNSEQYFGPGTRLTVT.

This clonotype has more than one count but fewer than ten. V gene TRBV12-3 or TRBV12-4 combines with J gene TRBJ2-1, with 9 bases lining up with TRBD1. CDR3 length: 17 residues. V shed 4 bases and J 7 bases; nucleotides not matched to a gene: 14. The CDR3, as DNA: TGTGCCAGCAGTTCCGGACAGGGGCTTCGGAAGGGGAATGAGCAGTTCTTC. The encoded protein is CASSSGQGLRKGNEQFF.

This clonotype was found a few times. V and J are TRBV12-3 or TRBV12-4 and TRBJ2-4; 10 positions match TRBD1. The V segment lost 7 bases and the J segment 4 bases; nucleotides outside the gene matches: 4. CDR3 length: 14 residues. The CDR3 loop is CASIRTGGKNIQYF. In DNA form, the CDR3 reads TGTGCCAGCATTAGGACAGGGGGGAAAAACATTCAGTACTTC.

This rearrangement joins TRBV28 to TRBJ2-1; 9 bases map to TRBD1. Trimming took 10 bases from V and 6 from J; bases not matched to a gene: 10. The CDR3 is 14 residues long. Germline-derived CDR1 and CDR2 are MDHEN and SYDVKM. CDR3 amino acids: CATITGTGSNEQFF. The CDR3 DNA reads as TGTGCCACCATAACCGGGACAGGGAGCAATGAGCAGTTCTTC. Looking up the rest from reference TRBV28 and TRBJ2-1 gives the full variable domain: DVKVTQSSRYLVKRTGEKVFLECVQDMDHENMFWYRQDPGLGLRLIYFSYDVKMKEKGDIPEGYSVSREKKERFSLILESASTNQTSMYLCATITGTGSNEQFFGPGTRLTVL.

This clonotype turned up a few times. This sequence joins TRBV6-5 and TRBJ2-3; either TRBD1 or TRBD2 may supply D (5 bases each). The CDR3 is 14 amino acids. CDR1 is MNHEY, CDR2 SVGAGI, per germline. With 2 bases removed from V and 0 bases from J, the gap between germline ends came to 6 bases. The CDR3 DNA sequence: TGTGCCAGCAGTTACGGGGACAGCACAGATACGCAGTATTTT. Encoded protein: CASSYGDSTDTQYF.

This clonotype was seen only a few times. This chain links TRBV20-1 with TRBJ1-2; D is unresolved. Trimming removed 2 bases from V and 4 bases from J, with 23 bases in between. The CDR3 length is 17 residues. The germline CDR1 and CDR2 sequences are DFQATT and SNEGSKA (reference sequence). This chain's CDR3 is CSARQSGRSPYFYGYTF. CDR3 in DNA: TGCAGTGCTAGACAGAGTGGCAGAAGCCCCTATTTCTATGGCTACACCTTC.

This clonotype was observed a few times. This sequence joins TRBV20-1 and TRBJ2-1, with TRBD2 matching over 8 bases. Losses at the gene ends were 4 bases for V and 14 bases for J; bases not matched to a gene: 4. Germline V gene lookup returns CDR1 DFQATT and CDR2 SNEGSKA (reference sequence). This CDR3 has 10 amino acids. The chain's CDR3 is CSAIREGEFF. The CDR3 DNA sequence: TGCAGTGCTATTCGGGAGGGGGAGTTCTTC.

The CDR3 DNA is TGCAGTGCTAGGGATACTAGCGGGAGTCACTACGAGCAGTACTTC. Translation gives CSARDTSGSHYEQYF. V is TRBV20-1 and J is TRBJ2-7, with TRBD2 identical over 11 bases. Germline CDR1 reads DFQATT; CDR2 reads SNEGSKA (reference sequence). V lost 3 bases to trimming and J lost 3 bases; unmatched junction nucleotides: 7. The CDR3 is 15 residues long.